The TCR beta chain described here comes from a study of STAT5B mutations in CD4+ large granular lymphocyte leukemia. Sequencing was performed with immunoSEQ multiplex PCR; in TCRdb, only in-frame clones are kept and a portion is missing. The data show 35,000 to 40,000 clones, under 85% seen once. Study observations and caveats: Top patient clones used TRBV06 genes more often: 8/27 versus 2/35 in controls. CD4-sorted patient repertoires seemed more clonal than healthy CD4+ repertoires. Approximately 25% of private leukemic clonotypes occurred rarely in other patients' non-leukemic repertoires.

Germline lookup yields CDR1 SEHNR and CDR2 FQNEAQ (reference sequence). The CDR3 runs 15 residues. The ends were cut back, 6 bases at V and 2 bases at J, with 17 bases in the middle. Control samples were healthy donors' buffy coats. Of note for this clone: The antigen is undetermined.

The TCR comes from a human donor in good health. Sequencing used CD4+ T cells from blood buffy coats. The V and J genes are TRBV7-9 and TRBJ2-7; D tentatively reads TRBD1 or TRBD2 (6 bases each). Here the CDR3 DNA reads TGTGCCAGCAGACCGGGCGGGACACTACCCTACGAGCAGTACTTC. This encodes CASRPGGTLPYEQYF.